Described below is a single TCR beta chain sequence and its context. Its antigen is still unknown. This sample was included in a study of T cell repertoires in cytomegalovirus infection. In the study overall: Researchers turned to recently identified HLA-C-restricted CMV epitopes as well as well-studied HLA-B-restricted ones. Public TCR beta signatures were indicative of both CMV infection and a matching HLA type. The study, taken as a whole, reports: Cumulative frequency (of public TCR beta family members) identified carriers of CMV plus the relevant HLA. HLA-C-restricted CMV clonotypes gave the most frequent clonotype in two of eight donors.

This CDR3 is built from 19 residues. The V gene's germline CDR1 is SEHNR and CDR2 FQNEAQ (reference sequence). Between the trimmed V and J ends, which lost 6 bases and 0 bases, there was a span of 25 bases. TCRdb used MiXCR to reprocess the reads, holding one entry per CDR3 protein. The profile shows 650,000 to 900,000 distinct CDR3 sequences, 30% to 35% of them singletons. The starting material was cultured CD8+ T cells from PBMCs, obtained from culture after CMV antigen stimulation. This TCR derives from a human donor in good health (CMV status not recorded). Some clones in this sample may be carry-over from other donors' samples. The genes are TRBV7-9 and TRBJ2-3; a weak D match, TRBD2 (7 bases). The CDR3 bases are TGTGCCAGCAGGCTAGGGGGGGCAAAGTCCACTACCAGCACAGATACGCAGTATTTT. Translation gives CASRLGGAKSTTSTDTQYF.